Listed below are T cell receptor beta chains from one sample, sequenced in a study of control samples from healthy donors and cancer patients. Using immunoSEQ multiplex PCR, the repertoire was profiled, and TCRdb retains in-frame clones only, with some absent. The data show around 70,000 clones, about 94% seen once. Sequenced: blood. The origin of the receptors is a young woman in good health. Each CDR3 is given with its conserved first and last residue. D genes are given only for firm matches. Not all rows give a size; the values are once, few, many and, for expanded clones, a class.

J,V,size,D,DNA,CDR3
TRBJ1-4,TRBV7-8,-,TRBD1,TGTGCCAGCAGCCACCGTGGGGGCAGGGGGAATGAAAAACTGTTTTTT,CASSHRGGRGNEKLFF
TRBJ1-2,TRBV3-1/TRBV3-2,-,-,TGTGCCAGCAGCCAAATGGGGGTTATCTATGGCTACACCTTC,CASSQMGVIYGYTF
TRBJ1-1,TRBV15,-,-,TGTGCCACCAGCAGAGAGATCAGTACTGAAGCTTTCTTT,CATSREISTEAFF
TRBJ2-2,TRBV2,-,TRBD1,TGTGCCAGCAGTACCGGGACAGCGAACACCGGGGAGCTGTTTTTT,CASSTGTANTGELFF
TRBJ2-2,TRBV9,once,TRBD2,TGTGCCAGCAGCGTAGCTTCTTTGTCCGGACTAGATCGCATCGGGGAGCTGTTTTTT,CASSVASLSGLDRIGELFF
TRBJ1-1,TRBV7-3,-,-,TGTGCCAGCAGCCCGACGACAGCGAACACTGAAGCTTTCTTT,CASSPTTANTEAFF
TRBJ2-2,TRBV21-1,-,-,TGTGCCAGCAACCACGGGACAGGGGATGACACCGGGGAGCTGTTTTTT,CASNHGTGDDTGELFF
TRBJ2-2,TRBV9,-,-,TGTGCCAGCAGCGTAAGAAAGGGAGACCAAAACACCGGGGAGCTGTTTTTT,CASSVRKGDQNTGELFF
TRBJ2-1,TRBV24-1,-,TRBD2,TGTGCCACCAGTGGCACCCCGGGACTAGTAGCCAATGAGCAGTTCTTC,CATSGTPGLVANEQFF
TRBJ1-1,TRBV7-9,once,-,TGTGCCAGCAGCTTAGCGGTACAGGTTGCTGAAGCTTTCTTT,CASSLAVQVAEAFF
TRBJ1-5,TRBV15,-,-,TGTGCCACCAGCAGTGAATTCAGGGTGGAACAGCCCCAGCATTTT,CATSSEFRVEQPQHF
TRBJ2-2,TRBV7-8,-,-,TGTGCCAGCAGCTTACGCGGCGGAAACACCGGGGAGCTGTTTTTT,CASSLRGGNTGELFF
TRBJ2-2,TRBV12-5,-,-,TGTGCTAGTCATCTTACGTCCACGAACACCGGGGAGCTGTTTTTT,CASHLTSTNTGELFF
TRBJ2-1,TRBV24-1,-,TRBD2,TGTGCCACCAGTGACCCATACAACAAGCGGGGTGCCTACAATGAGCAGTTCTTC,CATSDPYNKRGAYNEQFF